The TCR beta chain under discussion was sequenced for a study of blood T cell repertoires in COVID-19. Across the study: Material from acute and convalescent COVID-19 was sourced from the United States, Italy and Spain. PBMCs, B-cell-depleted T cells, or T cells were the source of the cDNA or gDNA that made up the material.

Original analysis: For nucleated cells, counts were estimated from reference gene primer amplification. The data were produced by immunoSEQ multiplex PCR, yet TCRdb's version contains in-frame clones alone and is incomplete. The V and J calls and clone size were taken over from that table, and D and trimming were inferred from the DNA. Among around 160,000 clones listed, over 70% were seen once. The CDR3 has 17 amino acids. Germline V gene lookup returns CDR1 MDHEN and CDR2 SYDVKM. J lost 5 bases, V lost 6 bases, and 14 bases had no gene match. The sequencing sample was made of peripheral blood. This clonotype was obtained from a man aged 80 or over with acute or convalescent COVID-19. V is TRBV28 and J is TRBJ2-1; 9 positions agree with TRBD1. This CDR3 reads CASRSGTGRQGDNEQFF. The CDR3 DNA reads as TGTGCCAGCAGGTCTGGGACAGGGCGTCAAGGGGACAATGAGCAGTTCTTC.